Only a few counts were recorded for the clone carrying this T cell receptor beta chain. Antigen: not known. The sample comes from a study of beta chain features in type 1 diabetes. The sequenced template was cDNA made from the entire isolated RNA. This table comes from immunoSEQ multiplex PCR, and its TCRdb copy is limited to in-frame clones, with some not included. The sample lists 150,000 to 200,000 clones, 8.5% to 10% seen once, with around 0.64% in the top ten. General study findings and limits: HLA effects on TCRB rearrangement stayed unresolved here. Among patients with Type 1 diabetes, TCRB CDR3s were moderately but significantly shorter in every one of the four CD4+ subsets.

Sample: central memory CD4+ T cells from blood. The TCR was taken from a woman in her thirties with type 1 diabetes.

The CDR3 DNA is TGTGCCAGCAGCTCCTCTAGCGGGAGTAACACAGATACGCAGTATTTT. Amino acid sequence: CASSSSSGSNTDTQYF. This rearrangement joins TRBV7-3 to TRBJ2-3; 10 nucleotides line up with TRBD2. The CDR3 spans 16 residues. V lost 4 bases to trimming and J lost 2 bases; unmatched junction nucleotides: 6. Germline CDR1 and CDR2: SGHTA and FQGTGA.